The rows below give T cell receptor beta chains drawn from one sample of a study of cytomegalovirus exposure and HLA in healthy donors. Using immunoSEQ multiplex PCR, the repertoire was profiled, and TCRdb retains in-frame clones only, with some absent. The table has some 250,000 clones, around 91% seen once. The specimen sequenced was PBMCs. Receptor source: a woman between 18 and 30 years old in good health and CMV-seronegative. CDR3s include the opening cysteine and the closing phenylalanine or tryptophan. Fields, in order: D gene, clone size, V gene, CDR3 protein. The D gene is left open where the match is weak. Clone size is shown for a subset of rows, as once, few, many or a class of expanded clone.

>TRBD2|NA|TRBV5-1
CASSNGLAGGPPIEQFF
>TRBD1|NA|TRBV6-6
CASSLEGGKGETQYF
>TRBD2|NA|TRBV11-3
CASSLLAGGSYEQYF
>NA|NA|TRBV12-5
CASGLVPPGQEAFF
>TRBD2|NA|TRBV28
CASSLGAGLAEETQYF
>NA|few|TRBV10-3
CAISAGTSQPQHF
>TRBD2|once|TRBV28
CASSGSGLAGLDTQYF
>TRBD1|few|TRBV7-2
CASSLGQGSGYTF
>TRBD1|NA|TRBV11-2
CASSLGGTGGDYGYTF
>NA|NA|TRBV28
CASSHGLGWDEQFF
>TRBD2|NA|TRBV9
CASSVALSGGTDTQYF
>NA|NA|TRBV6-1
CASRVSGAAGELFF
>NA|NA|TRBV2
CASLRGVNTEAFF
>NA|NA|TRBV5-1
CASSFEGGEGGETQYF
>NA|NA|TRBV5-1
CASSLTVNTEAFF
>TRBD1|NA|TRBV15
CATSRRTGDNSPLHF
>TRBD1|NA|TRBV5-1
CASSLAPGQGDYGYTF
>TRBD1|NA|TRBV9
CASSASEGASSPLHF
>TRBD1|NA|TRBV9
CASSAQGAYEQYF
>TRBD2|NA|TRBV27
CASSFGRIYTDTQYF
>TRBD2|NA|TRBV2
CASTSRGASGGPHTGELFF
>NA|NA|TRBV5-6
CASSGGYQETQYF
>NA|NA|TRBV18
CASSPIQTDTDTQYF
>NA|NA|TRBV27
CASSLQGKVNSPLHF
>NA|NA|TRBV27
CASIVSGGGNTEAFF
>NA|NA|TRBV27
CASSLGLISDTQYF
>NA|NA|TRBV5-1
CASSLRGWEAFF
>TRBD1|NA|TRBV5-1
CASSSEGATYGYTF